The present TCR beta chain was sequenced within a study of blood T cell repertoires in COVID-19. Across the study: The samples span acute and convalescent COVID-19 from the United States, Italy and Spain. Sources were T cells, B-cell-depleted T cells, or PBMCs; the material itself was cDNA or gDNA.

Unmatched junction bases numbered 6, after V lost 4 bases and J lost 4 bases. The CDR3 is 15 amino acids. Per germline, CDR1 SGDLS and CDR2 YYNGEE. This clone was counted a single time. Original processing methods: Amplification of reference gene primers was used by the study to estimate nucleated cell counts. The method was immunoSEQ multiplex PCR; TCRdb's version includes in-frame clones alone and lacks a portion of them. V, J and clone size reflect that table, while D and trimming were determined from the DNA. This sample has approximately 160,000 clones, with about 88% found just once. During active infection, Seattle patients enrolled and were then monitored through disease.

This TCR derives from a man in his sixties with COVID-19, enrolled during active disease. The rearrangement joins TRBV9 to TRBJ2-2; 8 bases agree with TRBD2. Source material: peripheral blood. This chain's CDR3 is CASSTGGAGTGELFF. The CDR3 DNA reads TGTGCCAGCAGCACCGGGGGGGCCGGCACCGGGGAGCTGTTTTTT.